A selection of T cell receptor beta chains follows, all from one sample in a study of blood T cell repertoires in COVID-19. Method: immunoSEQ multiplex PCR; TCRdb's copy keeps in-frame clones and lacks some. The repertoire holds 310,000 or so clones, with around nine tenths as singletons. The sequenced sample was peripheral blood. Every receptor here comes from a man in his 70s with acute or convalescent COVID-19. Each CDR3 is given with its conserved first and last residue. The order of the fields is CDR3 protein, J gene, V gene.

CDR3 protein: CASSRAGGHGYTF; J gene: TRBJ1-2; V gene: TRBV3-1/TRBV3-2
CDR3 protein: CASTLGAGETDTQYF; J gene: TRBJ2-3; V gene: TRBV2
CDR3 protein: CASSPPEGSGPYNEQFF; J gene: TRBJ2-1; V gene: TRBV28
CDR3 protein: CASSAGLGIEKLFF; J gene: TRBJ1-4; V gene: TRBV2
CDR3 protein: CASSQYDRSQPQHF; J gene: TRBJ1-5; V gene: TRBV5-1
CDR3 protein: CASSLHEQGADEQYF; J gene: TRBJ2-7; V gene: TRBV28
CDR3 protein: CASSPGTGWNEKLFF; J gene: TRBJ1-4; V gene: TRBV7-7
CDR3 protein: CASSPPGGAYEQYF; J gene: TRBJ2-7; V gene: TRBV6-5
CDR3 protein: CASSREDRPKNIQYF; J gene: TRBJ2-4; V gene: TRBV4-3
CDR3 protein: CASKVAGVPDTQYF; J gene: TRBJ2-3; V gene: TRBV19
CDR3 protein: CASSGLAGTSYEQYF; J gene: TRBJ2-7; V gene: TRBV6-6
CDR3 protein: CASSTVDRGYEQYF; J gene: TRBJ2-7; V gene: TRBV7-9
CDR3 protein: CASSHRVESFRGYTF; J gene: TRBJ1-2; V gene: TRBV28
CDR3 protein: CASTSRGMNQPQHF; J gene: TRBJ1-5; V gene: TRBV19
CDR3 protein: CASSAGRANNEKLFF; J gene: TRBJ1-4; V gene: TRBV7-7
CDR3 protein: CASHSGGVNTEAFF; J gene: TRBJ1-1; V gene: TRBV28
CDR3 protein: CASSPPGRGTGELFF; J gene: TRBJ2-2; V gene: TRBV18
CDR3 protein: CASSQADSAYGYTF; J gene: TRBJ1-2; V gene: TRBV7-9
CDR3 protein: CASSVGNSGGQETQYF; J gene: TRBJ2-5; V gene: TRBV9
CDR3 protein: CAWGSVTSTDTQYF; J gene: TRBJ2-3; V gene: TRBV30
CDR3 protein: CASRRDSNYGYTF; J gene: TRBJ1-2; V gene: TRBV6-6
CDR3 protein: CASSVGSGGSGETQYF; J gene: TRBJ2-5; V gene: TRBV9
CDR3 protein: CASSVGSGETYEQYF; J gene: TRBJ2-7; V gene: TRBV9
CDR3 protein: CASSLAGQGPYEQYF; J gene: TRBJ2-7; V gene: TRBV7-2
CDR3 protein: CTSAGDNGELFF; J gene: TRBJ2-2; V gene: TRBV29-1
CDR3 protein: CASSVAQRTNSPLHF; J gene: TRBJ1-6; V gene: TRBV18
CDR3 protein: CSVSAGFTEAFF; J gene: TRBJ1-1; V gene: TRBV29-1
CDR3 protein: CASSQEGGTFSGLYGNTIYF; J gene: TRBJ1-3; V gene: TRBV4-1
CDR3 protein: CASSGGTGYNEQFF; J gene: TRBJ2-1; V gene: TRBV5-1
CDR3 protein: CASSLTSNYGYTF; J gene: TRBJ1-2; V gene: TRBV5-1
CDR3 protein: CASSQGQTYGYTF; J gene: TRBJ1-2; V gene: TRBV6-2/TRBV6-3
CDR3 protein: CASSPGGAPSSEKLFF; J gene: TRBJ1-4; V gene: TRBV28
CDR3 protein: CASRAGPTLAKNIQYF; J gene: TRBJ2-4; V gene: TRBV5-5
CDR3 protein: CASSLVRSGGAKNIQYF; J gene: TRBJ2-4; V gene: TRBV7-2
CDR3 protein: CASSHQVDGELFF; J gene: TRBJ2-2; V gene: TRBV4-1
CDR3 protein: CASRTGFAGELFF; J gene: TRBJ2-2; V gene: TRBV12-3/TRBV12-4
CDR3 protein: CASCRTPGGGETQYF; J gene: TRBJ2-5; V gene: TRBV5-6
CDR3 protein: CASTVNTGELFF; J gene: TRBJ2-2; V gene: TRBV5-1
CDR3 protein: CASSPPKGQGADTQYF; J gene: TRBJ2-3; V gene: TRBV18
CDR3 protein: CATMGQVYNSPLHF; J gene: TRBJ1-6; V gene: TRBV6-5
CDR3 protein: CASSPRGQSNEQFF; J gene: TRBJ2-1; V gene: TRBV9
CDR3 protein: CASSRQGAGYEQYF; J gene: TRBJ2-7; V gene: TRBV21-1
CDR3 protein: CASSSSGGFGGYTF; J gene: TRBJ1-2; V gene: TRBV5-6
CDR3 protein: CASSYGAGNSPLHF; J gene: TRBJ1-6; V gene: TRBV7-9
CDR3 protein: CASREGAQDTQYF; J gene: TRBJ2-3; V gene: TRBV11-2
CDR3 protein: CASGAGEGGEQYF; J gene: TRBJ2-7; V gene: TRBV11-2
CDR3 protein: CASSHGGTANEKLFF; J gene: TRBJ1-4; V gene: TRBV6-2/TRBV6-3
CDR3 protein: CASGLGAGVSTDTQYF; J gene: TRBJ2-3; V gene: TRBV12-5
CDR3 protein: CASAVGTGAEKLFF; J gene: TRBJ1-4; V gene: TRBV11-2
CDR3 protein: CASSYSGTGTEAFF; J gene: TRBJ1-1; V gene: TRBV6-5
CDR3 protein: CASKISRQGYGYTF; J gene: TRBJ1-2; V gene: TRBV6-5
CDR3 protein: CASSEPGTGYEKLFF; J gene: TRBJ1-4; V gene: TRBV2
CDR3 protein: CSVTRSTEAFF; J gene: TRBJ1-1; V gene: TRBV29-1